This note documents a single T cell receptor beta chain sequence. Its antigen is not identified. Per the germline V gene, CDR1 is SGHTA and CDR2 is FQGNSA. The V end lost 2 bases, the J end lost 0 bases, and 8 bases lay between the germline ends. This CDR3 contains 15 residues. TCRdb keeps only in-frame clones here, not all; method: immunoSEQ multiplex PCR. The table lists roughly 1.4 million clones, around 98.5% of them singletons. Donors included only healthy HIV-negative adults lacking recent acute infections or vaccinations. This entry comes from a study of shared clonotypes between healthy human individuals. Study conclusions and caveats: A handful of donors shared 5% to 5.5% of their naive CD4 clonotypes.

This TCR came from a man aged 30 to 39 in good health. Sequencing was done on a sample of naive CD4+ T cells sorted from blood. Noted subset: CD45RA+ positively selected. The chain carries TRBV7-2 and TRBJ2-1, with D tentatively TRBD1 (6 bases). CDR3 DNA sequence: TGTGCCAGCAGCTTAACCAGGGGCTCCTACAATGAGCAGTTCTTC. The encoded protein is CASSLTRGSYNEQFF.